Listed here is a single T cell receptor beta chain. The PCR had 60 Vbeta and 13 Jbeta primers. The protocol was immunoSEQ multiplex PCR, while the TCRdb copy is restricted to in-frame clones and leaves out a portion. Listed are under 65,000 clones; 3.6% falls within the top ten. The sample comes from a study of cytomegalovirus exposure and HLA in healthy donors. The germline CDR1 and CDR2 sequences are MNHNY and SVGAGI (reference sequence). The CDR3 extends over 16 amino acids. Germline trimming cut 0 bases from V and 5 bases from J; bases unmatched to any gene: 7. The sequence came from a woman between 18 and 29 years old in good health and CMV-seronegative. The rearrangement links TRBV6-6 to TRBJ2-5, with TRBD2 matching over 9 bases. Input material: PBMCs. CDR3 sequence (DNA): TGTGCCAGCAGTTACTCCTTAGAGCGGGAGGCGGAGACCCAGTACTTC. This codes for CASSYSLEREAETQYF.